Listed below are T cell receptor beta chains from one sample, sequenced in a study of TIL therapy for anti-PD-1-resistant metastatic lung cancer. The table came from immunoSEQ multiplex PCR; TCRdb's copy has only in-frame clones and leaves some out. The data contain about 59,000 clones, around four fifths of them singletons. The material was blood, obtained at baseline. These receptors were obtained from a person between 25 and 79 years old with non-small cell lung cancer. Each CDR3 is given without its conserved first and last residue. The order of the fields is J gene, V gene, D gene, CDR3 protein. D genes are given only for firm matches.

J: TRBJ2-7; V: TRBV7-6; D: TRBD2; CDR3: ASSQQRGSSYEQY
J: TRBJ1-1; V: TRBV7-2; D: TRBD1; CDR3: ASSSQGVGTEAF
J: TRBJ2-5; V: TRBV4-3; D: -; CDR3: ASSQDGGRRETQY
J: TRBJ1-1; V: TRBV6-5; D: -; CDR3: ASSLRGGRVDTEAF
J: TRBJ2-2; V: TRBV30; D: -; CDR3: AWSDLGAAGELF
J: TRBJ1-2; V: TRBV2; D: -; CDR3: ASSEVTVNAGYT
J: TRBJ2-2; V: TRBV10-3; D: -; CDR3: AISERETGELF
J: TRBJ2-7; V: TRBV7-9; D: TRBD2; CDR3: ASSLARGGSEQY
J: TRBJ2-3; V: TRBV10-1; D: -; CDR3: ASSDPSTDTQY
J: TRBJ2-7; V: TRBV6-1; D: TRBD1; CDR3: ATIWDRVSQQY
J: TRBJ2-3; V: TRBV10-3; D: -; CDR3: AIRSAIQADTQY
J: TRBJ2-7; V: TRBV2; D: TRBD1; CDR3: ASSEGQGHYEQY
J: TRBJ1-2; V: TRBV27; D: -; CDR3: ASSFVGANNGYT
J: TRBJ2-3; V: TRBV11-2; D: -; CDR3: ASSFGRSTDTQY
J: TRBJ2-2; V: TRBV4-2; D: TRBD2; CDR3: ASSREGTSRTGELF
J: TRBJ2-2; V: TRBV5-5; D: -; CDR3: ASSTYSYTGELF
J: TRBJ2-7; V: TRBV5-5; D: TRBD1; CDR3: ASNGQGTHEQY
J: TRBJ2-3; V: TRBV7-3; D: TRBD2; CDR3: ASSFGLAVTDTQY
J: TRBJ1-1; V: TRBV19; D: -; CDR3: ASRETWMNTEAF
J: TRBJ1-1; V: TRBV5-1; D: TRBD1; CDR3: ASSGRGRRKNTEAF
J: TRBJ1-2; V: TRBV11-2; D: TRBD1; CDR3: ASSSTGGVGYGYT
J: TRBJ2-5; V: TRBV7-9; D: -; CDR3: ASSLDLSGTQY
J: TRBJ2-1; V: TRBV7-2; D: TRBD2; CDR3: ASSFLSSGDYNEQF
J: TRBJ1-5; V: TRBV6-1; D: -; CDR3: ASSNDVGRRQPQH
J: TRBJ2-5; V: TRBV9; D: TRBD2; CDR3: ASSVGSGANQETQY
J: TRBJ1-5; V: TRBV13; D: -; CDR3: ASSLGGLDPNQPQH
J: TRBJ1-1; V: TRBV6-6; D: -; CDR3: ASSYRGGDTAF
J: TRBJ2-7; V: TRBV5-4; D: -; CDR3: ASSLGGDYEQY
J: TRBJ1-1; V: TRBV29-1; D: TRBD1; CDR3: SVNRGGGRTEAF
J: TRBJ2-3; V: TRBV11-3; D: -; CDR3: ASSLVSGTLTTDTQY
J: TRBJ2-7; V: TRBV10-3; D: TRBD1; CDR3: AIRGQGAGSEQY
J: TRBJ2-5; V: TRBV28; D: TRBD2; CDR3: ASSFGGGAGETQY
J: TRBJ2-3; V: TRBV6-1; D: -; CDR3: ASSALGLSYTDTQY
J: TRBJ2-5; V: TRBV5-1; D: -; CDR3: ASSLGGATQETQY
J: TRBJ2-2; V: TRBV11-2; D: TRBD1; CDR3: ASSSGQSGGELF
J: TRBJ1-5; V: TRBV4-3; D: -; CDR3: ASSQIWTGNQPQH
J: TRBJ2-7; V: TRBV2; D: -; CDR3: ASSRSWRAYEQY
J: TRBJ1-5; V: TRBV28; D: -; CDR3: ASTSIGEQPQH
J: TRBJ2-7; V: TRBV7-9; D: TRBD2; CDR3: ASSYNPLAGGGRAEQY
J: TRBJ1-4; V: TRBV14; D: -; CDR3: ASSQRTGQTNEKLF
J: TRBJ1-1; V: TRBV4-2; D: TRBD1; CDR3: ASSQRRTGGTEAF
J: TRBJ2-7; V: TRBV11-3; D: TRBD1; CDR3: ATTGGGEQY
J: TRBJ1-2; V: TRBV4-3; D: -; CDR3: ASSQVETGNYGYT
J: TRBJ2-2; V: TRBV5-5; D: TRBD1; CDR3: ASSRWGQGALNTGELF
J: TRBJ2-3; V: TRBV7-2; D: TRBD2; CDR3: ASSLGLAADTQY
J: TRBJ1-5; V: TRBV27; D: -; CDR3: ASSLGSRQPQH
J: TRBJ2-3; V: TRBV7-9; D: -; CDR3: ASSLGGAGDTQY
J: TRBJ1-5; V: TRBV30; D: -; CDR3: ALDGGQGGDQPQH
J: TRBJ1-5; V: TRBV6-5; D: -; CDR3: ASSYSGRGNQPQH
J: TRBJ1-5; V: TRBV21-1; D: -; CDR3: ASVGGQGSKGNQPQH
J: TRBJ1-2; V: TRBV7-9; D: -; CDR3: AEPSASEGGYT
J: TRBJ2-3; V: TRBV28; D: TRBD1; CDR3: ASSYRDRGLRTDTQY
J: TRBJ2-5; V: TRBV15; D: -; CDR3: ATSSERGTGKETQY